This paragraph covers one T cell receptor beta chain sequence. Its antigen remains unknown. This specimen belongs to a study of CD8+ T cells in alopecia areata. Study background: Those treated were given oral tofacitinib at 5 to 10 mg twice daily. Study-level results: Administration of tofacitinib significantly diminished scalp clonality and expanded CD8+ clones within the top 100. For lesional scalp, especially alopecia totalis/universalis, clonality was higher than in normal scalp. Possibly because of HLA-related factors, TCR sharing was less clear across patients than in mice.

Treatment denoted: oral pan-JAK inhibitor, 5-10 mg twice daily. RNA, once extracted, was reverse transcribed into cDNA for use as the sequencing template. Produced via immunoSEQ multiplex PCR; TCRdb's table is partial and in-frame only. The table shows some 160,000 clones, with 50% to 70% occurring only once. The length of the CDR3 is 12 residues. Trimming took off 1 base at V and 4 bases at J, with 6 bases between the two ends. Looked up from germline, CDR1 is GTSNPN and CDR2 is SVGIG (reference sequence). This clonotype was obtained from a human donor with alopecia areata. The V and J genes are TRBV30 and TRBJ2-3; D is undetermined. The specimen was CD4+ T cells sorted from blood, collected at week 4, from a patient treated with tofacitinib. In DNA form, the CDR3 reads TGTGCCTGGAGTGGCCGCCCAGATACGCAGTATTTT. This gives the protein CAWSGRPDTQYF.